Presented here are 23 T cell receptor beta chains from one specimen sequenced in a study of blood T cell repertoires in COVID-19 (dated by TCRdb to about 2020). Receptors were amplified or captured by the immunoSEQ multiplex PCR assay. TCRdb stores this immuneACCESS table with in-frame sequences only. Part of the clones is absent; in the studies checked, under half of the shortfall reflects unresolved V genes, and no reason is known for the rest. Recorded for this sample are some 41,000 clones; over 80% of them occurred a single time. Clones ranked in the top ten supply 8.2% of the sample. Source material: peripheral blood. The receptor set was obtained from an elderly man in a cohort sampled during active COVID-19.

J is TRBJ2-2 and V is TRBV19, with 7 positions matching TRBD2. The V segment lost 7 bases and the J segment 4 bases; nucleotides outside the gene matches: 12. This CDR3 contains 16 residues. The germline V gene encodes CDR1 LNHDA and CDR2 SQIVND (reference sequence). DNA for the CDR3: TGTGCCAGTAAATTGGGGGGGAGAGCAAGCACCGGGGAGCTGTTTTTT. This encodes CASKLGGRASTGELFF.

The count of this clone is one. The chain employs TRBV4-1 and TRBJ2-3; 9 nucleotides line up with TRBD1. The CDR3 spans 15 residues. Trimming at V came to 7 bases and at J to 1 base, leaving 6 bases not matched to a gene. Looked up from germline, CDR1 is MGHRA and CDR2 is YSYEKL. The CDR3 region has the DNA TGCGCCAGCATGAGGACAGGGGCGGGCACAGATACGCAGTATTTT. Encoded protein: CASMRTGAGTDTQYF.

The chain recombines TRBV7-9 with TRBJ1-1, with D possibly matching TRBD1 (6 bases). Germline CDR1 is SEHNR and CDR2 is FQNEAQ (reference sequence). CDR3 length: 13 amino acids. Trimming pared 3 bases from V and 5 bases from J, leaving 10 bases between. In DNA form, the CDR3 reads TGTGCCAGCAGCTTCCCAGGGGTAACTGAAGCTTTCTTT. This encodes CASSFPGVTEAFF.

The chain employs TRBV23-1 and TRBJ2-7; 9 bases agree with TRBD1. TRBV23-1 is sorted into the ORF group, with uncertain function. The trim removed 2 bases at V and 1 base at J, leaving 9 bases unmatched. The length of the CDR3 is 17 residues. The CDR3 DNA reads TGCGCCAGCAGTCAAATGGGGTTTGACAGGGGGTCCTACGAGCAGTACTTC. Translation: CASSQMGFDRGSYEQYF.

The gene calls are TRBV18 and TRBJ2-1; 11 nucleotides align to TRBD2. This CDR3 is built from 15 residues. V was pared by 4 bases and J by 2 bases, with 1 base of the junction left unmatched. Germline CDR1 reads KGHSH; CDR2 reads LQKENI. DNA of the CDR3: TGTGCCAGCTCACTAGCGGGAGGGCCCTACAATGAGCAGTTCTTC. It translates to CASSLAGGPYNEQFF.

The chain uses TRBV5-1 and TRBJ1-2, with D perhaps matching TRBD1 (5 bases). Germline lookup yields CDR1 SGHRS and CDR2 YFSETQ. V was cut by 7 bases and J by 2 bases, with 18 bases left in between. This CDR3 is 15 amino acids long. CDR3 region: CASRQNGGTNYGYTF. The CDR3 bases are TGCGCCAGCCGTCAAAACGGGGGTACCAACTATGGCTACACCTTC.

The rearrangement links TRBV29-1 to TRBJ1-2, with TRBD1 matching 10 bases. In germline, CDR1 is SQVTM, CDR2 ANQGSEA. V was pared by 1 base and J by 7 bases, with 6 bases of the junction left unmatched. The CDR3 loop spans 14 amino acids. This CDR3 reads CSVEAPGQGPGYTF. DNA of the CDR3: TGCAGCGTTGAAGCTCCGGGACAGGGGCCTGGCTACACCTTC.

The J gene is TRBJ1-3, the V gene TRBV6-5; the D gene is possibly TRBD1 (5 bases). Germline lookup yields CDR1 MNHEY and CDR2 SVGAGI. V lost 7 bases and J lost 3, with 13 bases in between. This CDR3 is built from 14 residues. CDR3 loop: CASTGHSIGNTIYF. The DNA for the CDR3 is TGTGCCAGCACTGGACACTCCATTGGAAACACCATATATTTT.

The V call is TRBV19, the J call TRBJ1-1; no definite D call. V lost 8 bases to trimming and J lost 3 bases, with 13 bases between them. The CDR3 extends over 13 amino acids. Germline values: CDR1 LNHDA, CDR2 SQIVND (reference sequence). DNA for the CDR3: TGTGCCAGTTCCGAGAAGGCGGACACTGAAGCTTTCTTT. Translation: CASSEKADTEAFF.

This clone was recorded a few times. The V and J genes are TRBV7-9 and TRBJ1-2, with D tentatively TRBD1 (5 bases). V gave up 5 bases and J gave up 0 bases, with 16 bases separating them. The CDR3 is 16 residues long. Germline values: CDR1 SEHNR, CDR2 FQNEAQ (reference sequence). The CDR3 here is CASSPGGSQANYGYTF. CDR3 sequence (DNA): TGTGCCAGCAGCCCGGGGGGTAGTCAAGCTAACTATGGCTACACCTTC.

V and J are TRBV2 and TRBJ2-3; tentative D call: TRBD1 (6 bases). From germline, CDR1 is SNHLY and CDR2 FYNNEI. V gave up 6 bases and J gave up 1 base, with 8 bases separating them. The CDR3 covers 13 residues. The CDR3 here is CASRRTGTDTQYF. CDR3 DNA: TGTGCCAGCAGAAGGACAGGCACAGATACGCAGTATTTT.

V and J are TRBV18 and TRBJ2-7; 7 bases match TRBD2. V was pared by 6 bases and J by 0 bases, with 11 bases of the junction left unmatched. The CDR3 spans 16 residues. From germline, CDR1 is KGHSH and CDR2 LQKENI. CDR3 in DNA: TGTGCCAGCTCCAAACACTCGCGGGAGTACTCCTACGAGCAGTACTTC. Amino acids: CASSKHSREYSYEQYF.

V is TRBV5-1 and J is TRBJ2-1, with a possible D match to TRBD2 (5 bases). V was cut by 2 bases and J by 5 bases, with 8 bases left in between. Germline V gene lookup returns CDR1 SGHRS and CDR2 YFSETQ. There are 13 residues in the CDR3. As DNA, the CDR3 is TGCGCCAGCAGCTTACGGGGAAACAATGAGCAGTTCTTC. Translation gives CASSLRGNNEQFF.

CDR3 loop: CAVGGGGRNQPQHF. The CDR3 bases are TGTGCCGTAGGTGGGGGGGGTCGCAATCAGCCCCAGCATTTT. The chain is built from TRBV19 and TRBJ1-5, with a weak D call TRBD1 (5 bases). Germline CDR1 is LNHDA and CDR2 is SQIVND (reference sequence). V was clipped by 11 bases and J by 2 bases, with 16 bases between them. The CDR3 sequence is 14 residues long.

The genes are TRBV5-1 and TRBJ1-3, with a tentative D call TRBD1 (6 bases). This CDR3 spans 16 amino acids. The ends were cut back, 2 bases at V and 0 bases at J, with 12 bases in the middle. Per the germline V gene, CDR1 is SGHRS and CDR2 is YFSETQ. The DNA of the CDR3 is TGCGCCAGCAGCTTAGACTTACAGGGCTCTGGAAACACCATATATTTT. This gives the protein CASSLDLQGSGNTIYF.

The chain joins TRBV5-1 to TRBJ2-7; 10 nucleotides align to TRBD2. The germline V gene has CDR1 SGHRS and CDR2 YFSETQ. V shed 5 bases and J 2 bases; nucleotides not matched to a gene: 7. The CDR3 sequence is 15 residues long. The CDR3 here is CASRAGTSATYEQYF. CDR3 sequence (DNA): TGCGCCAGCAGGGCCGGGACTAGCGCTACCTACGAGCAGTACTTC.

This chain links TRBV2 with TRBJ2-7; 9 bases match TRBD2. The junction had 11 bases not matched to a gene; V was cut back by 1 base and J by 1 base. Germline V gives CDR1 SNHLY, CDR2 FYNNEI. The CDR3 extends over 18 amino acids. The CDR3 nucleotides are TGTGCCAGCAGTGAAGGACATCTAAGCGGGGGGAATTCCTACGAGCAGTACTTC. Amino acids: CASSEGHLSGGNSYEQYF.

V is TRBV5-6 and J is TRBJ2-3, with 14 bases aligning to TRBD2. V was pared by 1 base and J by 0 bases, with 7 bases of the junction left unmatched. The CDR3 has 19 residues. CDR1 and CDR2 (germline): SGHDT, YYEEEE. CDR3 amino acids: CASSLILGTSGSSTDTQYF. In nucleotides, the CDR3 is TGTGCCAGCAGCTTGATCCTCGGGACTAGCGGGAGTAGCACAGATACGCAGTATTTT.

The DNA for the CDR3 is TGTGCCAGCAGCCAAGTAGCGGGAGGGCCGCTTGAGCAGTTCTTC. It yields the protein CASSQVAGGPLEQFF. The V and J genes are TRBV14 and TRBJ2-1; 11 bases are shared with TRBD2. This CDR3 comprises 15 residues. With 1 base clipped from V and 9 bases from J, the junction kept 5 bases outside the gene matches. In germline, CDR1 is SGHDN, CDR2 FVKESK. Complete variable domain (other parts from reference TRBV14 and TRBJ2-1): EAGVTQFPSHSVIEKGQTVTLRCDPISGHDNLYWYRRVMGKEIKFLLHFVKESKQDESGMPNNRFLAERTGGTYSTLKVQPAELEDSGVYFCASSQVAGGPLEQFFGPGTRLTVL.

The chain is built from TRBV3-1 (or the pseudogene TRBV3-2) and TRBJ2-1; no clear D gene. This CDR3 spans 13 amino acids. The ends were cut back, 4 bases at V and 0 bases at J, with 4 bases in the middle. Germline V gene sequence: CDR1 LGHDT, CDR2 YNNKEL (reference sequence). The CDR3 sequence is CASSPNSYNEQFF. CDR3 DNA sequence: TGTGCCAGCAGCCCCAACTCCTACAATGAGCAGTTCTTC.

V usage is TRBV10-1 and J usage is TRBJ2-1; 11 bases are shared with TRBD2. The CDR3 totals 18 residues. Trimming removed 2 bases from V and 0 bases from J; junction bases left unmatched: 6. CDR1 and CDR2 (germline): WNHNN, SYGVQD (reference sequence). The chain's CDR3 is CASSEDASGRISYNEQFF. For the CDR3, the DNA is TGCGCCAGCAGTGAGGACGCTAGCGGGAGGATCTCCTACAATGAGCAGTTCTTC.

This rearrangement joins TRBV5-1 to TRBJ2-7; TRBD1 aligns across 8 bases. The trim removed 5 bases at V and 7 bases at J, leaving 11 bases unmatched. Per the germline V gene, CDR1 is SGHRS and CDR2 is YFSETQ. The CDR3 is 14 residues long. The CDR3 loop reads CASRAGTGGLEQYF. CDR3 nucleotides: TGCGCCAGCAGAGCCGGGACAGGTGGTCTAGAGCAGTACTTC. Variable domain in full (rest from reference TRBV5-1 and TRBJ2-7): KAGVTQTPRYLIKTRGQQVTLSCSPISGHRSVSWYQQTPGQGLQFLFEYFSETQRNKGNFPGRFSGRQFSNSRSEMNVSTLELGDSALYLCASRAGTGGLEQYFGPGTRLTVT.

This clone came up once. This sequence joins TRBV20-1 and TRBJ2-5; 7 nucleotides align to TRBD2. Germline CDR1 reads DFQATT; CDR2 reads SNEGSKA (reference sequence). The CDR3 spans 11 residues. The V gene end was trimmed by 6 bases and the J gene end by 7 bases; junction bases not matched to a gene: 5. CDR3 protein: CSADPGGTQYF. The DNA for the CDR3 is TGCAGTGCCGACCCGGGAGGGACCCAGTACTTC.